This TCR beta chain was identified during a study of blood T cell repertoires in COVID-19. As for the study in general: The United States, Italy and Spain provided the acute and convalescent COVID-19 samples.

The CDR3 loop spans 15 amino acids. Trimming stripped 4 bases from V and 2 bases from J, with 16 bases between. Per germline, CDR1 SGHTS and CDR2 YDEGEE. Profiling relied on immunoSEQ multiplex PCR, and the TCRdb table lists in-frame clones only, not all of them. The table shows 220,000 or so clones, with about 88% occurring only once. This TCR derives from a woman aged 45-60 years with COVID-19, enrolled during active disease. The rearrangement joins TRBV5-8 to TRBJ2-7; tentative D call: TRBD1 (5 bases). The sample consisted of peripheral blood. CDR3 DNA sequence: TGTGCCAGCAGCCACAGGTCAGGATCCACCTACGAGCAGTACTTC. It translates to CASSHRSGSTYEQYF.